A single TCR beta chain is shown here with its context. Antigen specificity is unknown. Then a second PCR, running about 6 to 12 cycles, was carried out with a sample-barcoded 5' primer and a J-beta primer mix. The template-switch adaptor was a 5' adaptor with 12 random nucleotides. It tagged each cDNA molecule. MiXCR was run by TCRdb on the 5' RACE reads, yielding one entry per CDR3 protein. The table includes about 1.4 million distinct CDR3 sequences, 45% to 70% detected once. RNA extraction gave at least 5 micrograms of total RNA per sample. The CDR3 length is 17 residues. The V gene end was trimmed by 6 bases and the J gene end by 0 bases; junction bases not matched to a gene: 11. CDR1 is MNHEY and CDR2 is SMNVEV in the germline V gene (reference sequence). This entry belongs to a study of blood T cells in healthy people across ages. Overall study: About one barcoded beta molecule per two T cells was the capture yield of template switching.

Study-level findings and limits: Age advanced and TCR beta diversity per million T cells fell, roughly linearly.

The source material was blood. The receptor was isolated from a man aged 18 to 30 in good health. The rearrangement joins TRBV27 to TRBJ2-7; TRBD2 agrees at 10 bases. The CDR3 reads CASRILSSGGSSYEQYF. CDR3 DNA: TGTGCCAGCAGAATTTTGTCTAGCGGGGGAAGCTCCTACGAGCAGTACTTC.